These T cell receptor beta chains were read from a single sample in a study of blood T cell repertoires in COVID-19. This table comes from immunoSEQ multiplex PCR, and its TCRdb copy is limited to in-frame clones, with some not included. Here the sample spans 450,000 or so clones, roughly 90% being singletons. Sequenced material: peripheral blood. The receptors were sampled from a man in his late teens or twenties with COVID-19, enrolled during active disease. The CDR3 runs from the conserved cysteine through the conserved F or W. D genes are given only for firm matches.

TRBJ2-7 | TRBD1 | TRBV3-1/TRBV3-2 | CASVRWTGLTYEQYF
TRBJ2-1 | TRBD1 | TRBV27 | CASSRQGSYNEQFF
TRBJ1-5 | TRBD1 | TRBV7-8 | CASSFSGTGGNQPQHF
TRBJ2-4 | - | TRBV21-1 | CASSKDTFLRRRNIQYF
TRBJ2-5 | - | TRBV6-4 | CASNQGRQETQYF
TRBJ1-5 | TRBD1 | TRBV13 | CASSATGQGGKYQPQHF
TRBJ2-1 | TRBD1 | TRBV10-2 | CASSPGTGFNEQFF
TRBJ1-4 | - | TRBV6-5 | CASSYSTGSNEKLFF
TRBJ2-3 | - | TRBV5-1 | CASSLAIKVAASTDTQYF
TRBJ1-3 | - | TRBV6-5 | CASSSGGGNTIYF
TRBJ2-1 | TRBD2 | TRBV5-6 | CASSFGGVPYNEQFF
TRBJ2-1 | TRBD2 | TRBV11-3 | CASSLIAGGLNEQFF
TRBJ2-7 | TRBD2 | TRBV3-1/TRBV3-2 | CASSHLLAGALKGHEQYF
TRBJ1-2 | - | TRBV2 | CASTPELSYGYTF
TRBJ1-4 | TRBD1 | TRBV4-1 | CASSQVPGGEGEKLFF
TRBJ1-6 | - | TRBV29-1 | CSVSQGNSPLHF
TRBJ2-4 | - | TRBV10-3 | CAISGWGGGLKNIQYF
TRBJ1-1 | - | TRBV5-1 | CASSRGGSTEAFF
TRBJ1-3 | - | TRBV19 | CASSYSGNTIYF
TRBJ2-3 | - | TRBV7-9 | CASSSGVASVDTQYF
TRBJ1-1 | - | TRBV25-1 | CASSAQRGTFADTEAFF
TRBJ2-6 | TRBD1 | TRBV10-2 | CASSAIPGQGMSGANVLTF
TRBJ1-5 | - | TRBV18 | CASSRTGNSNQPQHF
TRBJ1-3 | TRBD1 | TRBV6-5 | CASRDRHSSGNTIYF
TRBJ2-2 | - | TRBV2 | CASRLTDTGELFF
TRBJ1-2 | TRBD1 | TRBV5-1 | CASSLDGQGASDYGYTF
TRBJ1-3 | - | TRBV4-1 | CASSQDMQATYSGNTIYF
TRBJ2-3 | - | TRBV10-1 | CASSAQTGTTDTQYF
TRBJ2-1 | TRBD1 | TRBV27 | CASSLGTAFNEQFF
TRBJ2-3 | - | TRBV13 | CASSSSGEAQYF
TRBJ2-2 | - | TRBV5-1 | CASSLAGGRDVGELFF
TRBJ2-5 | TRBD2 | TRBV7-9 | CASSSRGGGPQETQYF
TRBJ1-2 | - | TRBV10-3 | CAISEGQFNYGYTF
TRBJ2-3 | - | TRBV24-1 | CATSARTDTQYF
TRBJ2-1 | - | TRBV6-6 | CASSYGGIYNEQFF
TRBJ1-2 | TRBD1 | TRBV25-1 | CASSDENRGYGGYTF
TRBJ1-1 | - | TRBV6-5 | CASISNTEAFF
TRBJ2-7 | TRBD2 | TRBV6-5 | CASSSSTSGSGEQYF
TRBJ1-6 | - | TRBV12-5 | CASGLGEGSNSPLHF
TRBJ2-5 | - | TRBV20-1 | CSATGEETQYF
TRBJ1-6 | - | TRBV29-1 | CSVEGRRKRGNSPLHF
TRBJ2-2 | TRBD2 | TRBV7-6 | CASSFKRLAETGELFF
TRBJ2-3 | - | TRBV14 | CASSQPPSDTQYF
TRBJ1-5 | TRBD1 | TRBV19 | CASSAGGQNQPQHF
TRBJ2-7 | TRBD2 | TRBV29-1 | CSVDGSGSGRPDEQYF
TRBJ2-7 | TRBD2 | TRBV19 | CASSPTSGEYEQYF
TRBJ1-1 | - | TRBV6-4 | CASSGGPNTEAFF
TRBJ1-5 | - | TRBV19 | CASSTRGGGKNQPQHF
TRBJ2-5 | TRBD2 | TRBV27 | CASRSSGASGETQYF
TRBJ2-5 | TRBD2 | TRBV19 | CASSGTSGLQETQYF
TRBJ1-5 | - | TRBV2 | CASSGAGGNQPQHF